Detailed here is one T cell receptor (beta chain). TCRdb re-analysed the 5' RACE reads in MiXCR, keeping a single row per CDR3 protein. The repertoire has around 210,000 distinct CDR3 sequences, 7.5% to 10% of them found once; the top ten carry around 3.4%. The sample comes from a study of T-cell memory formation after mild COVID-19. This CDR3 spans 13 amino acids. CDR1 is MGHDK, CDR2 SYGVNS, per germline. V lost 6 bases to trimming and J lost 10 bases, with 13 bases between them. The clonotype originates from a man younger than 35 who had mild COVID-19 (a few samples of this study predate the infection). Cell type and time point are not known. The rearrangement uses TRBV25-1 and TRBJ1-6; D gene unclear. The sequenced material came from PBMCs or a T cell subset sorted from them (not recorded which). CDR3 sequence: CASSSTLKSPLHF. In DNA form, the CDR3 reads TGTGCCAGCAGCTCGACTCTCAAGTCACCCCTCCACTTT.